This T cell receptor beta chain appears in the sequencing data of a study of T-cell reconstitution after alpha-beta-depleted transplantation in children. This clonotype was detected only a few times. Germline CDR1 reads SGDLS; CDR2 reads YYNGEE. J lost 5 bases, V lost 4 bases, and 8 bases had no gene match. The CDR3 contains 15 residues. TCRbeta library preparation incorporated unique molecular identifiers. TCRdb fed the PCR reads into MiXCR, producing one record per CDR3 protein. This repertoire shows roughly 45,000 distinct CDR3 sequences, about 9% found once; its top ten account for approximately 30%.

Sequences were derived from PBMCs, mostly from graft donor cells, sampled 60 days after TCRalphabeta/CD19-depleted stem cell transplant. The sequence was obtained from a male patient between 2 and 15 years old who had a stem cell transplant for chronic granulomatous disease, so the T cells may come from the graft donor. V gene TRBV9 combines with J gene TRBJ2-5, with 10 bases identical to TRBD1. The CDR3 protein is CASSRQGARGETQYF. The CDR3, as DNA: TGTGCCAGCAGCCGACAGGGGGCCCGAGGGGAGACCCAGTACTTC.